Listed below are T cell receptor beta chains from one sample, sequenced in a study of neoadjuvant anti-PD-1 for oral cavity cancer. The repertoire was sequenced with immunoSEQ multiplex PCR; TCRdb's copy has only in-frame clones and lacks some. The sample includes approximately 10,000 clones, about three fifths seen only once; the top ten take around 4.6%. The sample in question was PBMCs, obtained after nivolumab (anti-PD-1) treatment. The source is a person aged 35-79 years with oral cavity squamous cell carcinoma. CDR3s include the opening cysteine and the closing phenylalanine or tryptophan. The D gene is left open where the match is weak. The size field is filled for only some rows; it gives once, few, many or a size class.

CDR3nt	CDR3aa	abundance	len	d_gene	v_gene	j_gene
TGCGCCAGCAGCCAAGTTGAAGTGTCCTACGAGCAGTACTTC	CASSQVEVSYEQYF	NA	14	NA	TRBV4-1	TRBJ2-7
TGTGCGAGTGGAAGGGGGGGGCCCTACAATGAGCAGTTCTTC	CASGRGGPYNEQFF	NA	14	NA	TRBV28	TRBJ2-1
TGTGCCAGCAGCAAATCCTGCCAGGTTTTGCAAATGAACACTGAAGCTTTCTTT	CASSKSCQVLQMNTEAFF	NA	18	NA	TRBV21-1	TRBJ1-1
TGCGCCAGCAGCTCCAGCTCCTACGAGCAGTACTTC	CASSSSSYEQYF	NA	12	NA	TRBV5-1	TRBJ2-7
TGTGCCAGCAGTGGCAGAGGATCGAACACTGAAGCTTTCTTT	CASSGRGSNTEAFF	NA	14	NA	TRBV6-1	TRBJ1-1
TGCGCCAGCAGCCAGACAGGGCTGAACACTGAAGCTTTCTTT	CASSQTGLNTEAFF	NA	14	TRBD1	TRBV5-1	TRBJ1-1
TGTGCCAGCAGCTTGGGGGATTCGGCAGGGAGAACTGAAGCTTTCTTT	CASSLGDSAGRTEAFF	NA	16	NA	TRBV5-5	TRBJ1-1
TGTGCCAGCAGCTTACCGGGGGACTATGGCTACACCTTC	CASSLPGDYGYTF	NA	13	NA	TRBV7-9	TRBJ1-2
TGTGCCCGATCAGGACGGGGGGCGTTCGGTTTGTCCTACAATGAGCAGTTCTTC	CARSGRGAFGLSYNEQFF	NA	18	NA	TRBV19	TRBJ2-1
TGTGCCAGTATGAGTCAAGGGGGCCTGAGCACTGAAGCTTTCTTT	CASMSQGGLSTEAFF	NA	15	TRBD1	TRBV19	TRBJ1-1
TGTGCCAGCAGCGTAGAAGACCAGGCGGAGACCCAGTACTTC	CASSVEDQAETQYF	once	14	NA	TRBV9	TRBJ2-5
TGTGCCAGCAGTTTTTACTCGCGCACAGATACGCAGTATTTT	CASSFYSRTDTQYF	NA	14	NA	TRBV28	TRBJ2-3
TGTGCCAGCAGCTTCCCCACTAGCGGGGTCTCCTACAATGAGCAGTTCTTC	CASSFPTSGVSYNEQFF	once	17	TRBD2	TRBV11-2	TRBJ2-1
TGTGCCAGTAACCCTACAGGGGTTCAATCACCCCTCCACTTT	CASNPTGVQSPLHF	few	14	TRBD1	TRBV19	TRBJ1-6
TGTGCCAGCAGCTTGAGGGACGACACTGAAGCTTTCTTT	CASSLRDDTEAFF	NA	13	NA	TRBV5-5	TRBJ1-1
TGTGCCAGCAGCTTCCATAATCAGCCCCAGCATTTT	CASSFHNQPQHF	NA	12	NA	TRBV11-3	TRBJ1-5
TGCGCCAGCAGCCAAGATCCGCAGGGGGCGCAGATTTCTGAAGCTTTCTTT	CASSQDPQGAQISEAFF	NA	17	TRBD1	TRBV4-1	TRBJ1-1
TGCGCCAGCAGCCATGGGACAGGCGGGGCTGAAGCTTTCTTT	CASSHGTGGAEAFF	NA	14	TRBD1	TRBV5-1	TRBJ1-1
TGTGCCAGCAGCCCTGGGTGGGGAGGCGCTGAAGCTTTCTTT	CASSPGWGGAEAFF	NA	14	NA	TRBV7-2	TRBJ1-1
TGTGCCAGCAGCCCCCAGTGGACGACAGGGGATGGCTACACCTTC	CASSPQWTTGDGYTF	NA	15	TRBD1	TRBV2	TRBJ1-2
TGTGCCAGTAGTATAGACGGGGGGTTCAATGAAAAACTGTTTTTT	CASSIDGGFNEKLFF	few	15	NA	TRBV19	TRBJ1-4
TGTGCCAGCAGAGAGTCAAAGTCAGATACGCAGTATTTT	CASRESKSDTQYF	NA	13	NA	TRBV6-5	TRBJ2-3
TGTGCCAGCAGCCAAGCAATCTTGACCGGGGAGCTGTTTTTT	CASSQAILTGELFF	few	14	NA	TRBV14	TRBJ2-2
TGTGCCAGCAGTGAAGCAGAGGAGGCCGGGGAGCTGTTTTTT	CASSEAEEAGELFF	NA	14	NA	TRBV2	TRBJ2-2
TGTGCCAGCAGCTTAGAGGATTATCAGCCCCAGCATTTT	CASSLEDYQPQHF	NA	13	NA	TRBV7-9	TRBJ1-5
TGTGCCAGCAGCGCCCTGAGGGGCGCGGGCGTTGAAAAACTGTTTTTT	CASSALRGAGVEKLFF	NA	16	NA	TRBV7-2	TRBJ1-4
TGTGCCAGCAGCATGACAGGGGTCGGGACTGAAGCTTTCTTT	CASSMTGVGTEAFF	NA	14	TRBD1	TRBV2	TRBJ1-1